Below, 25 T cell receptor beta chains from the same sample are listed, as sequenced in a study of cytomegalovirus exposure and HLA in healthy donors. 13 Jbeta primers and 60 Vbeta primers were used for the PCR. Clones were sequenced by immunoSEQ multiplex PCR, and TCRdb holds only the in-frame ones, with some missing. The sample carries 250,000 to 350,000 clones, 75% to 90% recorded once. Sequences were obtained from PBMCs. The receptors were gathered from a man aged 35-49 years in good health and CMV-seropositive.

The V and J genes are TRBV6-6 and TRBJ1-1, with D possibly matching TRBD1 (6 bases). The CDR3 runs to 16 residues. The germline V and J ends were trimmed by 0 bases and 0 bases, with 11 bases remaining between them. Germline-derived CDR1 and CDR2 are MNHNY and SVGAGI (reference sequence). The CDR3 sequence: CASSYSAGTMNTEAFF. CDR3 bases: TGTGCCAGCAGTTACTCGGCCGGGACAATGAACACTGAAGCTTTCTTT.

V is TRBV29-1 and J is TRBJ2-1; 8 positions match TRBD1. CDR1 and CDR2 (germline): SQVTM, ANQGSEA. With V trimmed by 6 bases and J by 7 bases, 11 bases remained unmatched. This CDR3 contains 14 residues. CDR3 in amino acids: CSVTGEPSFNEQFF. As DNA, the CDR3 is TGCAGCGTGACAGGGGAACCTTCTTTTAATGAGCAGTTCTTC.

The rearrangement joins TRBV7-8 to TRBJ2-2, with TRBD1 matching over 7 bases. Germline V gene sequence: CDR1 SGHVS, CDR2 FQNEAQ. CDR3 size: 15 residues. Unmatched junction bases numbered 10, after V lost 5 bases and J lost 7 bases. The CDR3 here is CASSPTGQVGGELFF. CDR3 coding DNA: TGTGCCAGCAGCCCCACAGGACAGGTTGGCGGGGAGCTGTTTTTT.

The chain links TRBV6-1 to TRBJ1-5; D not resolved. Trimming stripped 6 bases from V and 2 bases from J, with 11 bases between. Looked up from germline, CDR1 is MNHNS and CDR2 is SASEGT. CDR3 length: 14 amino acids. As DNA, the CDR3 is TGTGCCAGCAGCCTGAGACGGGGCAATCAGCCCCAGCATTTT. Amino acids: CASSLRRGNQPQHF.

In DNA form, the CDR3 reads TGTGCCAGTAAATTCCAGGGCCTAGCGGGAGCAGCAGATACGCAGTATTTT. Translation gives CASKFQGLAGAADTQYF. The chain carries TRBV19 and TRBJ2-3; TRBD2 matches at 10 bases. Germline V CDR1 and CDR2: LNHDA, SQIVND (reference sequence). CDR3 length: 17 amino acids. Trimming cost V 7 bases and J 4 bases; bases outside gene matches: 14.

With regard to this clone: Mismatch with germline at one junction end may stem from a read error. The V gene is TRBV7-7, the J gene TRBJ2-1; D remains unclear. Germline lookup yields CDR1 SSHAT and CDR2 FNYEAQ (reference sequence). This CDR3 is built from 15 residues. CDR3 bases: TGTGCTAGCAGCTTAGGGCGGCACTCCTACAATGAGCAGTTCTTC. It translates to CASSLGRHSYNEQFF.

This chain uses TRBV27 with TRBJ1-5; no clear D gene. This CDR3 is 17 amino acids long. V shed 6 bases and J shed 9 bases, with 27 bases lying between them. CDR1 and CDR2 (germline): MNHEY, SMNVEV (reference sequence). The CDR3 spells CASSPYPPYSSNGPQHF. CDR3 bases: TGTGCCAGCAGCCCTTACCCACCATATAGTAGCAATGGGCCCCAGCATTTT.

V and J are TRBV19 and TRBJ2-1, with TRBD2 matching 11 bases. The junction had 10 bases not matched to a gene; V was cut back by 11 bases and J by 10 bases. The CDR3 is made up of 13 amino acids. CDR1 is LNHDA and CDR2 is SQIVND in the germline V gene (reference sequence). This CDR3 is CAAGTSGPGEQFF. DNA for the CDR3: TGTGCCGCCGGGACTAGCGGCCCGGGGGAGCAGTTCTTC.

The gene calls are TRBV6-5 and TRBJ1-4; 8 nucleotides agree with TRBD1. V trimming: 7 bases; J trimming: 6 bases; junction bases outside the gene matches: 7. The CDR3 is 14 residues long. CDR1 and CDR2 from the germline V gene are MNHEY and SVGAGI. The CDR3 nucleotides read TGTGCCAGCAAAGAAGACAGGGGATATGAAAAACTGTTTTTT. Its protein product is CASKEDRGYEKLFF.

The chain uses TRBV29-1 and TRBJ2-1, with 12 bases that match TRBD1. Trimming took 6 bases from V and 1 from J; bases not matched to a gene: 10. Germline V gives CDR1 SQVTM, CDR2 ANQGSEA. The CDR3 extends over 17 amino acids. CDR3 protein: CSVPPGQGAISYNEQFF. CDR3 DNA: TGCAGCGTGCCACCGGGACAGGGGGCGATTTCCTACAATGAGCAGTTCTTC.

The chain links TRBV28 to TRBJ2-5; 7 bases are shared with TRBD1. The J call may be faulty, since TRBJ2-7 better matches the DNA end. Germline lookup yields CDR1 MDHEN and CDR2 SYDVKM. The CDR3 consists of 13 residues. CDR3: CASRGGWSYEQYF. CDR3 coding DNA: TGTGCCAGCAGAGGGGGCTGGAGCTACGAGCAGTACTTC.

V and J are TRBV29-1 and TRBJ2-7; 8 bases align to TRBD2. CDR1 SQVTM and CDR2 ANQGSEA come from the germline V gene. The CDR3 is 14 residues long. V trimming: 1 base; J trimming: 6 bases; junction bases outside the gene matches: 8. The CDR3 coding sequence is TGCAGCGTTGAAGGACAGGAGGCGGGGGGCGAGCAGTACTTC. Protein product: CSVEGQEAGGEQYF.

The chain has TRBV28 and TRBJ2-7; the match to TRBD2 covers 8 bases. V trimming: 7 bases; J trimming: 4 bases; junction bases outside the gene matches: 6. Per germline, CDR1 MDHEN and CDR2 SYDVKM. This CDR3 has 13 amino acids. CDR3 DNA sequence: TGTGCCAGCACCCATCCGGGAGGGTACGAGCAGTACTTC. This encodes CASTHPGGYEQYF.

The chain couples TRBV27 to TRBJ1-6; maybe TRBD1 (6 bases). V was shortened by 6 bases and J by 0 bases, with 12 bases between the two germline ends. The CDR3 is 16 residues long. CDR1 MNHEY and CDR2 SMNVEV come from the germline V gene (reference sequence). CDR3 nucleotide sequence: TGTGCCAGCAGACGACAGGCGACCTCCTATAATTCACCCCTCCACTTT. Translating gives CASRRQATSYNSPLHF.

This sequence joins TRBV6-6 and TRBJ1-5; 8 nucleotides align to TRBD1. This CDR3 region has 14 residues. With 5 bases clipped from V and 6 bases from J, the junction kept 6 bases outside the gene matches. CDR1 MNHNY and CDR2 SVGAGI come from the germline V gene (reference sequence). The CDR3 spells CASSRTGMGQPQHF. In DNA form, the CDR3 reads TGTGCCAGCAGTCGGACAGGGATGGGTCAGCCCCAGCATTTT.

This clone was recorded only once. This chain joins TRBV6-4 and TRBJ2-1; the D is unclear. Germline V gene lookup returns CDR1 MRHNA and CDR2 SNTAGT. Trimming took off 6 bases at V and 3 bases at J, with 6 bases between the two ends. This CDR3 has 12 amino acids. CDR3 sequence (DNA): TGTGCCAGCAGCCCGGGCTACAATGAGCAGTTCTTC. Its protein is CASSPGYNEQFF.

The chain carries TRBV28 and TRBJ2-7; 8 bases align to TRBD1. Germline loops: CDR1 MDHEN, CDR2 SYDVKM. Germline trimming cut 6 bases from V and 3 bases from J; bases unmatched to any gene: 7. This CDR3 region has 14 residues. The CDR3 coding sequence is TGTGCCAGCAGGACAGGGGTCAAACTCTACGAGCAGTACTTC. It yields the protein CASRTGVKLYEQYF.

A few counts support this clone. CDR3 nucleotide sequence: TGCGCCAGCAGCCAAGATGCCAGCGGTGACTCCTACAATGAGCAGTTCTTC. It translates to CASSQDASGDSYNEQFF. The chain employs TRBV4-3 and TRBJ2-1; perhaps TRBD2 as D (5 bases). V was pared by 0 bases and J by 0 bases, with 12 bases between. Germline-derived CDR1 and CDR2 are LGHNA and YSLEER. This CDR3 region has 17 residues.

The chain carries TRBV10-1 and TRBJ1-1; 10 nucleotides match TRBD1. Unmatched junction bases numbered 5, after V lost 6 bases and J lost 7 bases. Germline V gene lookup returns CDR1 WNHNN and CDR2 SYGVQD (reference sequence). The CDR3 is made up of 13 amino acids. CDR3 sequence reads: CASRAGQGREAFF. The CDR3 DNA is TGCGCCAGCAGAGCGGGACAGGGGCGTGAAGCTTTCTTT.

This clone showed up just once. The genes are TRBV28 and TRBJ2-7, with D perhaps matching TRBD2 (5 bases). The V end was cut by 3 bases, the J end by 7 bases, with 10 bases between. There are 12 residues in the CDR3. The germline CDR1 and CDR2 sequences are MDHEN and SYDVKM. Here the CDR3 reads CASSFSRREQYF. CDR3 coding DNA: TGTGCCAGCAGTTTTTCCAGGAGGGAGCAGTACTTC. Drawing the rest from reference TRBV28 and TRBJ2-7, the complete variable domain is DVKVTQSSRYLVKRTGEKVFLECVQDMDHENMFWYRQDPGLGLRLIYFSYDVKMKEKGDIPEGYSVSREKKERFSLILESASTNQTSMYLCASSFSRREQYFGPGTRLTVT.

The J gene is TRBJ2-3, the V gene TRBV11-2, with TRBD2 identical over 8 bases. Germline CDR1 is SGHAT and CDR2 is FQNNGV. J was trimmed by 4 bases and V by 8 bases; bases with no gene match: 2. CDR3 size: 12 residues. The CDR3 protein is CASGTSSDTQYF. The CDR3 DNA reads as TGTGCCAGCGGGACTAGTTCAGATACGCAGTATTTT.

This chain joins TRBV2 and TRBJ2-2; 7 bases line up with TRBD1. In germline, CDR1 is SNHLY, CDR2 FYNNEI. V lost 6 bases, J lost 4 bases, and 8 bases stayed unmatched. This CDR3 contains 15 residues. CDR3 sequence (DNA): TGTGCCAGCAGAAGACAGGGTGGGGGCACCGGGGAGCTGTTTTTT. Protein: CASRRQGGGTGELFF.

In this sample, this clone turned up once. CDR3: CASRSVGNRYEQYF. The CDR3 nucleotides are TGCGCCAGCAGAAGTGTGGGCAACAGGTACGAGCAGTACTTC. The V gene is TRBV5-1, the J gene TRBJ2-7; weak D call: TRBD1 (5 bases). The CDR3 consists of 14 residues. V lost 5 bases and J 4 bases, leaving 16 bases between the germline ends. Germline V CDR1 and CDR2: SGHRS, YFSETQ.

The J gene is TRBJ2-3, the V gene TRBV5-8; a possible D gene is TRBD1 (6 bases). The length of the CDR3 is 16 residues. The germline CDR1 and CDR2 sequences are SGHTS and YDEGEE. V was trimmed by 3 bases and J by 4 bases, leaving 18 bases between them. The CDR3 sequence is CASSSGLLAGADTQYF. CDR3 DNA sequence: TGTGCCAGCAGCTCGGGGCTCTTGGCAGGGGCAGATACGCAGTATTTT.

V usage is TRBV28 and J usage is TRBJ2-7; 9 nucleotides match TRBD1. The CDR3 is 15 amino acids. CDR1 and CDR2 (germline): MDHEN, SYDVKM. V trimming: 5 bases; J trimming: 3 bases; junction bases outside the gene matches: 8. This CDR3 is CASSLFPGQGYEQYF. The CDR3, as DNA: TGTGCCAGCAGTCTTTTTCCGGGACAGGGCTACGAGCAGTACTTC.